The next 25 T cell receptor beta chains were all read from a single sample in a study of blood T cell repertoires in COVID-19. Assay used: immunoSEQ multiplex PCR; TCRdb lists only in-frame clones, some missing. The sample has some 110,000 clones; approximately 88% are singletons. The sequencing input was peripheral blood. The receptor source for this set is a human donor in a cohort sampled during active COVID-19.

V and J are TRBV29-1 and TRBJ1-2; the D is unclear. Germline-derived CDR1 and CDR2 are SQVTM and ANQGSEA. Trimming cost V 6 bases and J 5 bases, with 13 bases left between them. The CDR3 runs 12 residues. The CDR3 protein is CSVGGHRYGYTF. CDR3 sequence (DNA): TGCAGCGTCGGAGGGCACAGATATGGCTACACCTTC.

The gene calls are TRBV7-2 and TRBJ2-7, with 8 nucleotides matching TRBD1. Looked up from germline, CDR1 is SGHTA and CDR2 is FQGNSA. The CDR3 has 14 amino acids. With V trimmed by 5 bases and J by 5 bases, 8 bases remained unmatched. The CDR3 loop reads CASSPRTGRNEQYF. The DNA for the CDR3 is TGTGCCAGCAGCCCTCGGACAGGGCGCAACGAGCAGTACTTC.

The V call is TRBV7-2, the J call TRBJ1-6; 8 nucleotides line up with TRBD1. There are 14 residues in the CDR3. In germline, CDR1 is SGHTA, CDR2 FQGNSA. The V segment lost 5 bases and the J segment 9 bases; nucleotides outside the gene matches: 6. The CDR3 here is CASSARQGSSPLHF. The CDR3 coding sequence is TGTGCCAGCAGCGCCCGACAGGGGAGTTCACCCCTCCACTTT.

V gene TRBV4-3 combines with J gene TRBJ2-7, with 8 bases fitting TRBD2. The trim removed 3 bases at V and 5 bases at J, leaving 9 bases unmatched. Germline lookup yields CDR1 LGHNA and CDR2 YSLEER. The CDR3 has 15 residues. CDR3 sequence reads: CASSQWRGAGNEQYF. CDR3 nucleotide sequence: TGCGCCAGCAGCCAGTGGCGGGGGGCCGGGAACGAGCAGTACTTC.

The V gene is TRBV27, the J gene TRBJ1-2; 9 nucleotides line up with TRBD1. The CDR3 length is 15 residues. V shed 6 bases, J shed 0 bases, and the junction held 5 bases outside the gene matches. Germline V gene sequence: CDR1 MNHEY, CDR2 SMNVEV (reference sequence). The CDR3 DNA is TGTGCCAGCAGCCGTCGGACAGGGGCTAACTATGGCTACACCTTC. Translating gives CASSRRTGANYGYTF.

The chain couples TRBV28 to TRBJ1-5, with D possibly being TRBD1 (5 bases). CDR1 is MDHEN and CDR2 is SYDVKM in the germline V gene. Deletions cut 6 bases from V and 3 bases from J, with 9 bases between. This CDR3 is built from 13 residues. CDR3 residues: CASSPGINQPQHF. CDR3 coding DNA: TGTGCCAGCAGCCCAGGGATCAATCAGCCCCAGCATTTT.

The chain recombines TRBV5-5 with TRBJ1-6; 7 positions agree with TRBD1. The CDR3 loop spans 15 amino acids. Germline-derived CDR1 and CDR2 are SGHKS and YYEKEE (reference sequence). The ends lost 7 bases at V and 6 bases at J; junction bases unmatched: 10. CDR3 residues: CASGLSGTANSPLHF. For the CDR3, the DNA is TGTGCCAGCGGGCTGTCCGGGACAGCTAATTCACCCCTCCACTTT.

The rearrangement links TRBV18 to TRBJ2-1; D unclear. Deletions cut 3 bases from V and 5 bases from J, with 8 bases between. From germline, CDR1 is KGHSH and CDR2 LQKENI. CDR3 size: 13 residues. In DNA form, the CDR3 reads TGTGCCAGCTCACCTAGGCAGGACAATGAGCAGTTCTTC. Encoded protein: CASSPRQDNEQFF.

The chain combines TRBV7-8 with TRBJ1-1; D is unresolved. From germline, CDR1 is SGHVS and CDR2 FQNEAQ. Trimming shortened V by 5 bases and J by 1 base, and 11 bases separated the two germline ends. The CDR3 totals 14 residues. CDR3 nucleotide sequence: TGTGCCAGCAGCCCAGGAAGATCGAACACTGAAGCTTTCTTT. It specifies CASSPGRSNTEAFF.

The rearrangement links TRBV2 to TRBJ2-1, with a tentative D call TRBD2 (6 bases). The V end lost 5 bases, the J end lost 11 bases, and 19 bases lay between the germline ends. Germline lookup yields CDR1 SNHLY and CDR2 FYNNEI. CDR3 size: 14 residues. The DNA of the CDR3 is TGTGCCAGCAGTCCCCGCGCGGGGATACATAAGCAGTTCTTC. Translation: CASSPRAGIHKQFF.

CDR3 bases: TGCGCCAGCAGCTTCACAGACCATGGCTACACCTTC. The encoded protein is CASSFTDHGYTF. V usage is TRBV5-1 and J usage is TRBJ1-2, with unresolved D. V dropped 2 bases and J dropped 6 bases, with 8 bases sitting between them. CDR3 length: 12 amino acids. Germline V gene data show CDR1 as SGHRS and CDR2 as YFSETQ. The variable domain in full, completed from reference TRBV5-1 and TRBJ1-2, reads KAGVTQTPRYLIKTRGQQVTLSCSPISGHRSVSWYQQTPGQGLQFLFEYFSETQRNKGNFPGRFSGRQFSNSRSEMNVSTLELGDSALYLCASSFTDHGYTFGSGTRLTVV.

This sequence joins TRBV28 and TRBJ1-1; tentative D call: TRBD1 (5 bases). V shed 6 bases and J shed 4 bases, with 15 bases lying between them. The length of the CDR3 is 14 residues. The germline V gene has CDR1 MDHEN and CDR2 SYDVKM. The CDR3 nucleotides are TGTGCCAGCAGCGGGGGAGAGGGCCTCACTGAAGCTTTCTTT. It codes for CASSGGEGLTEAFF.

The genes are TRBV5-4 and TRBJ2-3, with 9 bases aligning to TRBD2. Germline V gene sequence: CDR1 SGHNT, CDR2 YYREEE (reference sequence). CDR3 length equals 16 residues. J gave up 1 base and V 3 bases, and 6 bases lay outside the gene matches. The CDR3 sequence is CASSSERGAGTDTQYF. The CDR3 DNA is TGTGCCAGCAGCTCTGAGCGGGGGGCTGGCACAGATACGCAGTATTTT.

The chain is built from TRBV5-4 and TRBJ2-3; 9 bases are shared with TRBD2. This CDR3 comprises 15 residues. In germline, CDR1 is SGHNT, CDR2 YYREEE (reference sequence). V was clipped by 4 bases and J by 6 bases; unmatched bases: 9. CDR3 DNA sequence: TGTGCCAGCAGCGCGAGCTGGCTAGCGGGGGATACGCAGTATTTT. This encodes CASSASWLAGDTQYF.

The chain couples TRBV28 to TRBJ1-1, with D tentatively TRBD1 (5 bases). Germline V gene sequence: CDR1 MDHEN, CDR2 SYDVKM. V was pared by 7 bases and J by 3 bases, with 12 bases between. This CDR3 spans 13 amino acids. The chain's CDR3 is CASTPWGDTEAFF. DNA of the CDR3: TGTGCCAGCACCCCGTGGGGGGACACTGAAGCTTTCTTT.

This clone showed up just a few times. This chain joins TRBV10-3 and TRBJ2-2; 10 bases match TRBD1. The CDR3 has 15 amino acids. The junction had 3 bases not matched to a gene; V was cut back by 6 bases and J by 2 bases. CDR1 and CDR2 (germline): ENHRY, SYGVKD. Here the CDR3 reads CAIRKTGGNTGELFF. CDR3 nucleotides: TGTGCCATCAGGAAGACAGGGGGCAACACCGGGGAGCTGTTTTTT.

V gene TRBV27 combines with J gene TRBJ2-7, with D possibly TRBD2 on 6 matching bases. The CDR3 is made up of 14 amino acids. Germline CDR1 MNHEY, CDR2 SMNVEV (reference sequence). V lost 3 bases and J lost 6, with 15 bases in between. CDR3 sequence (DNA): TGTGCCAGCAGTTTCCGACTAGGGGTTCGCGAGCAGTACTTC. It specifies CASSFRLGVREQYF.

The chain couples TRBV6-6 to TRBJ1-3; no firm D call. Germline V gene sequence: CDR1 MNHNY, CDR2 SVGAGI (reference sequence). The CDR3 consists of 16 residues. Trimming cost V 6 bases and J 0 bases, with 15 bases left between them. Here the CDR3 DNA reads TGTGCCAGCAGCCCCCGCGGATTGAGCTCTGGAAACACCATATATTTT. Translating gives CASSPRGLSSGNTIYF.

This CDR3 is CASSLVGGLDSSYEQYF. The CDR3, as DNA: TGTGCCAGCAGCTTAGTTGGAGGGTTGGATAGCTCCTACGAGCAGTACTTC. The chain uses TRBV7-3 and TRBJ2-7, with D tentatively TRBD2 (6 bases). The germline CDR1 and CDR2 sequences are SGHTA and FQGTGA. CDR3 size: 17 residues. Trimming shortened V by 2 bases and J by 0 bases, and 17 bases separated the two germline ends.

This chain uses TRBV20-1 with TRBJ2-6; D remains ambiguous. Germline V gene lookup returns CDR1 DFQATT and CDR2 SNEGSKA (reference sequence). This CDR3 is 11 amino acids long. V lost 4 bases and J lost 7, with 5 bases in between. As DNA, the CDR3 is TGCAGTGCTATTCAAGCCAACGTCCTGACTTTC. It translates to CSAIQANVLTF.

V gene TRBV23-1 combines with J gene TRBJ1-4; D perhaps matches TRBD1 (5 bases). TRBV23-1 is classed as an ORF, of uncertain function. Trimming took 6 bases from V and 10 from J, leaving 15 bases between them. This CDR3 has 13 residues. The CDR3: CASSLGGDGKLFF. In DNA, the CDR3 is TGCGCCAGCAGCTTGGGGGGGGATGGAAAACTGTTTTTT.

The chain couples TRBV7-2 to TRBJ2-3; D unclear. Per the germline V gene, CDR1 is SGHTA and CDR2 is FQGNSA. The CDR3 contains 15 residues. Trimming stripped 1 base from V and 1 base from J, with 9 bases between. CDR3 DNA: TGTGCCAGCAGCTTAGAGCACTCTCGCACAGATACGCAGTATTTT. This gives the protein CASSLEHSRTDTQYF.

In this sample, this clone turned up once. This chain joins TRBV15 and TRBJ2-3, with D tentatively TRBD1 (5 bases). The CDR3 length is 16 residues. Germline V gene lookup returns CDR1 LNHNV and CDR2 YYDKDF (reference sequence). Trimming shortened V by 4 bases and J by 2 bases, and 16 bases separated the two germline ends. The CDR3 sequence: CATSTRAATDTDTQYF. CDR3 coding DNA: TGTGCCACCAGCACTAGGGCCGCGACAGACACAGATACGCAGTATTTT. The variable domain in full, with the rest retrieved from reference TRBV15 and TRBJ2-3, is DAMVIQNPRYQVTQFGKPVTLSCSQTLNHNVMYWYQQKSSQAPKLLFHYYDKDFNNEADTPDNFQSRRPNTSFCFLDIRSPGLGDTAMYLCATSTRAATDTDTQYFGPGTRLTVL.

With respect to this clone: At the DNA level, this CDR3 is encoded by other sequences in the same sample as well. The chain is built from TRBV20-1 and TRBJ1-2; 7 bases fit TRBD1. Germline V gene sequence: CDR1 DFQATT, CDR2 SNEGSKA (reference sequence). This CDR3 is 11 amino acids long. The trim removed 5 bases at V and 4 bases at J, leaving 1 base unmatched. The CDR3 nucleotides read TGCAGTGCTTCAGGGGGCTATGGCTACACCTTC. This encodes CSASGGYGYTF.

This clone was counted a single time. The chain recombines TRBV6-5 with TRBJ1-2; unclear D gene. Trimming shortened V by 6 bases and J by 8 bases, and 19 bases separated the two germline ends. Germline-derived CDR1 and CDR2 are MNHEY and SVGAGI. The CDR3 runs to 14 residues. The CDR3 DNA is TGTGCCAGCAGACTCCGCGCTGGGAGTAGGGGCTACACCTTC. It encodes CASRLRAGSRGYTF.